This TCR beta chain was identified in a study of graft-versus-host responses after intestinal transplantation (dated by TCRdb to the early 2020s). Notes on the research overall: Multivisceral, liver-intestinal, or isolated intestinal transplants were received by the recipients. Every recipient was given anti-thymocyte globulin induction, followed by approximately 3 years of maintenance tacrolimus and steroids. After intestinal transplantation, graft-versus-host and host-versus-graft alloreactive T cell clones in the graft, circulation and bone marrow were tracked using bulk TCR-beta CDR3 sequencing. To identify alloreactive clones, pre-transplant mixed lymphocyte reaction products were sequenced and compared with unstimulated pre-transplant donor and recipient T cells. The cohort enrolled some 23 intestinal transplant recipients including one retransplant, and a few patients lacking pretransplant specimens were excluded. Donor T cell macrochimerism was defined as a peak of at least 4% donor T cells among recipient peripheral blood mononuclear cells. Rather than being sequenced by the commercial service, samples from a few later patients were sequenced in-house on an Illumina MiSeq and processed with MiXCR.

To prepare the library, the immunoSEQ multiplex PCR assay was applied. For most patients, genomic DNA was isolated using the Qiagen DNeasy Blood and Tissue Kit and was shipped frozen to Adaptive Biotechnologies for TCR sequencing. For most patients, genomic DNA was subjected to high-throughput TCR-beta CDR3 sequencing by Adaptive Biotechnologies. Per the source publication's procedure: Adaptive's ImmunoSEQ software supplied the TCR sequencing data for around 17 patients, while MiXCR and VDJtools were used to process a few other patients. CD4 versus CD8 sorting errors were corrected by removing sequences found in both subsets at a frequency ratio below 5:1. CDR3 nucleotide sequences shared between donor and recipient were removed because the origin of such sequences could not be assigned. At least 2-fold expansion over unstimulated cells and a minimum CFSE-low frequency of 0.002% (template counts) or 0.001% (read counts) were required for clones to be classified as alloreactive. Clones were considered mappable if detected in sequenced pre-transplant spleen, lymph node, or MLR CFSE-low populations of the donor or recipient. The cumulative frequency of alloreactive clones was calculated as a percentage of all sequences, weighted by copy number. Here the immuneACCESS table is served through TCRdb, limited to in-frame sequences with V and J called. Missing clones are a known gap in these copies; in checked studies unresolved V genes cover under half, and the rest lacks a known reason. V and J calls and clone size are copied from that table; D and trimming were computed from the DNA. The sample table shows about 130,000 clones, and over 90% are seen once. The ten largest clones take up about 0.19% of the sample.

As for this clone: Its recognized antigen is unknown. No much larger clone is present one base from it, and per-base qualities are unavailable.

Beyond this particular receptor, the publication reports: GvH clones turned up in recipient bone marrow, with some appearing earlier in ileal mucosa or blood, a pattern consistent with an intestinal mucosal origin. Conclusions were limited by the relatively low number and heterogeneity of intestinal transplant patients. Early after transplant, peak levels of circulating GvH clones were associated with declines in HvG clones. In the allografts of patients with donor T cell macrochimerism, GvH to HvG T cell clonal ratios were high.

The cysteine opens and the phenylalanine closes a CDR3 of 18 amino acids. Only the CDR3 DNA stays, 54 bases, in frame from base 1. V is cut back by 6 bases and J by 5 bases, with 14 bases in the junction unmatched. Per the germline V gene, SGHDN is the CDR1 and FVKESK is the CDR2. The meaning of the sample's time point label: cells obtained before transplantation from donor or recipient. CD3+CD4+ and CD3+CD8+ populations were FACS-sorted from unstimulated pre-transplant donor and recipient cells taken from spleen or lymph nodes. The receptor comes from a human donor who received an intestinal transplant. Sequences were derived from unstimulated CD4+ T cells sorted from spleen or lymph node cells, sampled before intestinal transplant. The chain couples TRBV14 to TRBJ2-2; the central 11 bases match TRBD2. The DNA reads as follows: TGTGCCAGCAGTGCGCAACTAGCGGGAGTATCCCTTACCGGGGAGCTGTTTTTT. This codes for CASSAQLAGVSLTGELFF.